The entry below gives a single T cell receptor beta chain sequence along with its context. Its antigen is currently unknown. V was clipped by 8 bases and J by 3 bases; unmatched bases: 13. Per germline, CDR1 MNHEY and CDR2 SMNVEV (reference sequence). CDR3 length equals 16 residues. cDNA prepared by RNA extraction and subsequent reverse transcription served as the template for sequencing. Here immunoSEQ multiplex PCR was the method, and the copy in TCRdb shows in-frame clones only, minus some. The top ten hold roughly a sixth of the sample, which has 98,000 or so clones, 50% to 75% seen once. The sample is drawn from a study of CD8+ T cells in alopecia areata. Treatment here: oral pan-JAK inhibitor, 5-10 mg twice daily. PBMCs served as the source from which CD4+ and CD8+ T cells were sorted. Overall study results and limits: Normal scalp showed lower clonality than lesional scalp, especially alopecia totalis/universalis.

The receptor comes from a human donor with alopecia areata. The sample in question was CD8+ T cells sorted from blood, obtained at week 4, from a patient treated with tofacitinib. The V call is TRBV27, the J call TRBJ1-1, with 9 bases aligning to TRBD1. CDR3 protein: CASRNPGQGKDTEAFF. CDR3 sequence (DNA): TGTGCCAGCCGGAATCCAGGACAGGGGAAGGACACTGAAGCTTTCTTT.